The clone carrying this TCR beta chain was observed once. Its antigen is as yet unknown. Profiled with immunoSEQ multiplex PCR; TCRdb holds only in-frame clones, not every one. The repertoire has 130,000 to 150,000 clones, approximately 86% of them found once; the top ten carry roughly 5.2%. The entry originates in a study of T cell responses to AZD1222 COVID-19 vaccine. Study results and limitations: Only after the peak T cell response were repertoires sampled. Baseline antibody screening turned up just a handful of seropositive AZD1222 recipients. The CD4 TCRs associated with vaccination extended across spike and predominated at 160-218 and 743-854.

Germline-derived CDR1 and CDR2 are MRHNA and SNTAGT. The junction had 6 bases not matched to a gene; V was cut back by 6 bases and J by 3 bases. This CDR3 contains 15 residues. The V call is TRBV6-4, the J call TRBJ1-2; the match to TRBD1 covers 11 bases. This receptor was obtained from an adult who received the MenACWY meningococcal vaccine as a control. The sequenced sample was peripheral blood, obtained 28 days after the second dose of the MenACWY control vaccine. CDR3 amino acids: CASSAGTGGDYGYTF. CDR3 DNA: TGTGCCAGCAGCGCCGGGACAGGGGGGGACTATGGCTACACCTTC.